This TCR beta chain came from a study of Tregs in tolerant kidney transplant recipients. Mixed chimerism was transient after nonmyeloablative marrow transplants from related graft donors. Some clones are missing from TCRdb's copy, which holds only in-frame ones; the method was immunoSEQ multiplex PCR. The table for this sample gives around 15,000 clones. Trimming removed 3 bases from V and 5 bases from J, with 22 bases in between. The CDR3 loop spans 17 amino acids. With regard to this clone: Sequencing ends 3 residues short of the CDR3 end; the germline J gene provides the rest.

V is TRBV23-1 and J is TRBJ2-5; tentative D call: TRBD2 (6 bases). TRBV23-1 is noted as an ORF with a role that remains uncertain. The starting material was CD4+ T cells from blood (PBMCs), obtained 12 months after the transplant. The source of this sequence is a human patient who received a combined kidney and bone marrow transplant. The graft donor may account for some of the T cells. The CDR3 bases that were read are TGCGCCAGCAGTCATCCTCTCTGCGGGGAACCTGGGGAGACC. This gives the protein CASSHPLCGEPGET. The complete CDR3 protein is CASSHPLCGEPGETQYF.